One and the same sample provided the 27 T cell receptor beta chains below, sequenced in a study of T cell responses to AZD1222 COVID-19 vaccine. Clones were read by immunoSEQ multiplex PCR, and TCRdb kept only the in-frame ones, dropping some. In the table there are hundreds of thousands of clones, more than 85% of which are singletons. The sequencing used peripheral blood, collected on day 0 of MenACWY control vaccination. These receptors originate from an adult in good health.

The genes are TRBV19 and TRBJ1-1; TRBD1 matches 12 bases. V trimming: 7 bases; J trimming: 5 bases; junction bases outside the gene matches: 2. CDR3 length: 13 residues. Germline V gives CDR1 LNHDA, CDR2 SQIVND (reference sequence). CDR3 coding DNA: TGTGCCAGTATGGGACAGGGGGCAACTGAAGCTTTCTTT. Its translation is CASMGQGATEAFF. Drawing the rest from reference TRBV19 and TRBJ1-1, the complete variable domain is DGGITQSPKYLFRKEGQNVTLSCEQNLNHDAMYWYRQDPGQGLRLIYYSQIVNDFQKGDIAEGYSVSREKKESFPLTVTSAQKNPTAFYLCASMGQGATEAFFGQGTRLTVV.

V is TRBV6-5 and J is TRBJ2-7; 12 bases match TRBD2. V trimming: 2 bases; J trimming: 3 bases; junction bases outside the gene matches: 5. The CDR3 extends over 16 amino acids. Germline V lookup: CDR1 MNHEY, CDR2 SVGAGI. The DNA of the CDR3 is TGTGCCAGCAGTTACCGGCCGGGACTAGCGGGCTACGAGCAGTACTTC. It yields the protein CASSYRPGLAGYEQYF.

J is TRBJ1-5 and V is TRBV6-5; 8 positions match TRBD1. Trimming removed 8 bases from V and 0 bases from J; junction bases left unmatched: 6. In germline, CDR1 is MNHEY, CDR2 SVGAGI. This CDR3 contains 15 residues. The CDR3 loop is CASGGQVDSNQPQHF. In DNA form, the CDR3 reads TGTGCCAGCGGGGGACAGGTAGATAGCAATCAGCCCCAGCATTTT.

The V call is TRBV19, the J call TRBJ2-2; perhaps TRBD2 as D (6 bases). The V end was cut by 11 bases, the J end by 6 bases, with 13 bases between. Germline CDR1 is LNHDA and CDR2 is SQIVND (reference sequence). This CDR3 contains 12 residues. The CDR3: CAGGTGAGELFF. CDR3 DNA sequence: TGTGCCGGGGGGACGGGGGCCGGGGAGCTGTTTTTT.

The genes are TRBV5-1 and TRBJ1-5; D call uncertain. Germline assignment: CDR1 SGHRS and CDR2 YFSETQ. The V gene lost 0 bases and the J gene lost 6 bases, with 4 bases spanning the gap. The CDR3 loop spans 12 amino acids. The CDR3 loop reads CASSLAGQPQHF. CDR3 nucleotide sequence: TGCGCCAGCAGCTTGGCAGGTCAGCCCCAGCATTTT.

The CDR3 loop reads CASSQNPGLAGGGNTGELFF. The DNA for the CDR3 is TGCGCCAGCAGCCAAAATCCCGGACTAGCGGGGGGCGGCAACACCGGGGAGCTGTTTTTT. This chain links TRBV4-1 with TRBJ2-2; 14 bases are shared with TRBD2. The CDR3 has 20 amino acids. Trimming at V came to 2 bases and at J to 2 bases, leaving 10 bases not matched to a gene. The V gene's germline CDR1 is MGHRA and CDR2 YSYEKL.

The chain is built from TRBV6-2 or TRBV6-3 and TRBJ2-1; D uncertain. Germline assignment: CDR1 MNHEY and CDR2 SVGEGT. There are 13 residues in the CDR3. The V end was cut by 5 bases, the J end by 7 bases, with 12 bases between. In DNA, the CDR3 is TGTGCCAGCAGTAAAGGGTCTAGGAATGAGCAGTTCTTC. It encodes CASSKGSRNEQFF.

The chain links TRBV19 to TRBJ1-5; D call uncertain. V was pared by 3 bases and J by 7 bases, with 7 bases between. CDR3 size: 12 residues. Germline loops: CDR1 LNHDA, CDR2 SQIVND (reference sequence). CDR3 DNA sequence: TGTGCCAGTAGTATCCCCCCCCAGCCCCAGCATTTT. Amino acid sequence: CASSIPPQPQHF.

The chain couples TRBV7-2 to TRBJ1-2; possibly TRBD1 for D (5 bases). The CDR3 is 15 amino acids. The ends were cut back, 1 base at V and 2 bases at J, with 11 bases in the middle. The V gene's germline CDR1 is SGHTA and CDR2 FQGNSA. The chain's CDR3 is CASSLGPGPNYGYTF. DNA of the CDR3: TGTGCCAGCAGCTTAGGGCCGGGACCCAACTATGGCTACACCTTC.

CDR3 loop: CASSWGLSNYGYTF. DNA for the CDR3: TGTGCCAGCAGCTGGGGACTTTCTAACTATGGCTACACCTTC. The J gene is TRBJ1-2, the V gene TRBV5-6; D perhaps matches TRBD1 (5 bases). Trimming cost V 3 bases and J 0 bases, with 9 bases left between them. The V gene's germline CDR1 is SGHDT and CDR2 YYEEEE. The CDR3 runs 14 residues.

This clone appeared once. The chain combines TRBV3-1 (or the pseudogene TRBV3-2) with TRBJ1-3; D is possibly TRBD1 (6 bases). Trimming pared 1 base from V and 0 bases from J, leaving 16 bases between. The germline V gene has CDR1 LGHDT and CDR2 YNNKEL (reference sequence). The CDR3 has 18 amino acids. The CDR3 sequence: CASSQGLQGRGSGNTIYF. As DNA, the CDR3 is TGTGCCAGCAGCCAAGGGTTACAGGGTAGGGGCTCTGGAAACACCATATATTTT.

CDR3 in amino acids: CASSWGQGGNQPQHF. The DNA for the CDR3 is TGCGCCAGCAGCTGGGGACAGGGAGGCAATCAGCCCCAGCATTTT. The chain links TRBV5-1 to TRBJ1-5, with 9 bases matching TRBD1. The germline V gene encodes CDR1 SGHRS and CDR2 YFSETQ. The junction had 3 bases not matched to a gene; V was cut back by 3 bases and J by 2 bases. The CDR3 is 15 residues long.

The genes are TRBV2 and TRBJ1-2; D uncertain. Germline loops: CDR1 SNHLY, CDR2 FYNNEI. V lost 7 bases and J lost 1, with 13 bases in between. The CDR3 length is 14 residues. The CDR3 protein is CASMNTDGNYGYTF. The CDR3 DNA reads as TGTGCCAGCATGAATACTGACGGTAACTATGGCTACACCTTC.

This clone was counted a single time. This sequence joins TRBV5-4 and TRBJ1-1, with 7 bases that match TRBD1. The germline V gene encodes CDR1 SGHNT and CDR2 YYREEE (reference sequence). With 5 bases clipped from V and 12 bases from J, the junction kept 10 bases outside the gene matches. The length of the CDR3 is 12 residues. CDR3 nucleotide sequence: TGTGCCAGCAGGCTGACACAGGGGACGCCTTTCTTT. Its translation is CASRLTQGTPFF.

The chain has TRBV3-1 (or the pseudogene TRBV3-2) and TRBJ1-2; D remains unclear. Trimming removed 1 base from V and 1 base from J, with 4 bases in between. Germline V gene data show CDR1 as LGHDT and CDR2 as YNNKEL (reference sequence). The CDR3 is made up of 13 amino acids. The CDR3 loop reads CASSQGYNYGYTF. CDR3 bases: TGTGCCAGCAGCCAAGGCTATAACTATGGCTACACCTTC.

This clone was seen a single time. CDR3 nucleotides: TGTGCCAGCAGTGATGGGTGGGGGGGTAATGAAAAACTGTTTTTT. Residues: CASSDGWGGNEKLFF. This rearrangement joins TRBV6-1 to TRBJ1-4; the D gene is possibly TRBD1 (5 bases). V was pared by 3 bases and J by 4 bases, with 12 bases between. Germline loops: CDR1 MNHNS, CDR2 SASEGT. The CDR3 contains 15 residues.

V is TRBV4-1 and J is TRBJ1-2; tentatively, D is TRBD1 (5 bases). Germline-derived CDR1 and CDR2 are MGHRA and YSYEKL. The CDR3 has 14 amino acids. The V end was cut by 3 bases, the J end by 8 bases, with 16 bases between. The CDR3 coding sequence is TGCGCCAGCAGCCAGGGGAGCCGGGGGGACGGCTACACCTTC. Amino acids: CASSQGSRGDGYTF.

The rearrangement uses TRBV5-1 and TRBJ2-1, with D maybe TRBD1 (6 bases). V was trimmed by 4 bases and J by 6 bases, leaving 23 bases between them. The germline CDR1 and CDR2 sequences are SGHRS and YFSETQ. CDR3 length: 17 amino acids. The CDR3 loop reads CASSPSLEVGASNEQFF. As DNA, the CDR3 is TGCGCCAGCAGCCCCTCTCTGGAGGTGGGGGCCTCCAATGAGCAGTTCTTC.

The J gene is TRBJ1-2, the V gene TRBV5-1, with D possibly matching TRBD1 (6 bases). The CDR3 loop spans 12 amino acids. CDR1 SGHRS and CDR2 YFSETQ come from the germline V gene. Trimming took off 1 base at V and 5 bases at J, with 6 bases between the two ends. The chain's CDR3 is CASSLQGYGYTF. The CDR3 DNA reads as TGCGCCAGCAGCTTGCAGGGGTATGGCTACACCTTC. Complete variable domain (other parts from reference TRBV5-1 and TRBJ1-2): KAGVTQTPRYLIKTRGQQVTLSCSPISGHRSVSWYQQTPGQGLQFLFEYFSETQRNKGNFPGRFSGRQFSNSRSEMNVSTLELGDSALYLCASSLQGYGYTFGSGTRLTVV.

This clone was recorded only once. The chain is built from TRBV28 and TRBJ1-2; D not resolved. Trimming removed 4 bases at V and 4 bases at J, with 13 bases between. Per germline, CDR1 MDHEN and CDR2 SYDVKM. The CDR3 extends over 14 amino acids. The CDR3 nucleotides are TGTGCCAGCAGTTCGCCCGGACGGCCCTATGGCTACACCTTC. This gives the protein CASSSPGRPYGYTF.

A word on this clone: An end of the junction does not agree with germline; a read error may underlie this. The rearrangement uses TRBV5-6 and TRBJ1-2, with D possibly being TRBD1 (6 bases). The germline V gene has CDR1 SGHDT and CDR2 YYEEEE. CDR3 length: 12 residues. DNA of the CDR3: TGTGCCAGCAGCACAGGGCGCGGGCCGCCTTACTTC. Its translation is CASSTGRGPPYF. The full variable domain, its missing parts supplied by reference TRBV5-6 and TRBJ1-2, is DAGVTQSPTHLIKTRGQQVTLRCSPKSGHDTVSWYQQALGQGPQFIFQYYEEEERQRGNFPDRFSGHQFPNYSSELNVNALLLGDSALYLCASSTGRGPPYFGSGTRLTVV.

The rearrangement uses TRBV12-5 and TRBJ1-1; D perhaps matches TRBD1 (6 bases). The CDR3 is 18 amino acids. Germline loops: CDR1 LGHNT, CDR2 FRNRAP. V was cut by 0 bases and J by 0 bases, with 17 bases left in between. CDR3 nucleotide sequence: TGTGCTAGTGGTTTGGTACTTGGGCAGGGGAACATGAACACTGAAGCTTTCTTT. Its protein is CASGLVLGQGNMNTEAFF.

The CDR3 loop is CASSTGVGVQHF. The CDR3 DNA reads as TGTGCCAGCAGCACAGGGGTGGGAGTCCAGCATTTT. The chain uses TRBV5-6 and TRBJ1-5; 7 bases fit TRBD1. The trim removed 4 bases at V and 12 bases at J, leaving 7 bases unmatched. The CDR3 runs 12 residues. Germline V gene data show CDR1 as SGHDT and CDR2 as YYEEEE.

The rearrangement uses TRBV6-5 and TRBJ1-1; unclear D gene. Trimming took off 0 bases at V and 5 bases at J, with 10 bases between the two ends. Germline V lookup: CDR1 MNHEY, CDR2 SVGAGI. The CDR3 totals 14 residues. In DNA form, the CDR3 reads TGTGCCAGCAGTTACTCGACACCGGAGACTGAAGCTTTCTTT. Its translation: CASSYSTPETEAFF.

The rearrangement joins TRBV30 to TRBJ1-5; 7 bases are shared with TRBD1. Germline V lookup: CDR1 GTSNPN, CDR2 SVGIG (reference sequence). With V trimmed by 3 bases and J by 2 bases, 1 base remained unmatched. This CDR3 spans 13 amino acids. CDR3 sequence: CAWSQGGNQPQHF. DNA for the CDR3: TGTGCCTGGAGCCAGGGGGGCAATCAGCCCCAGCATTTT.

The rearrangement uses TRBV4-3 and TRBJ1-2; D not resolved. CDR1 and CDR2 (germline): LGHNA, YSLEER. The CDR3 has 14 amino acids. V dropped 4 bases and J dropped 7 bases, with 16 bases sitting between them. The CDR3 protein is CASSRETSSSGYTF. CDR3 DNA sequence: TGCGCCAGCAGCCGGGAAACCTCCTCCTCTGGCTACACCTTC.

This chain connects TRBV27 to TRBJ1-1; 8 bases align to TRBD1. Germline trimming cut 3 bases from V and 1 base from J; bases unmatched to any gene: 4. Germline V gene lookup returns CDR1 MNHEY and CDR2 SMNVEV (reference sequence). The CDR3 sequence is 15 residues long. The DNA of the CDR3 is TGTGCCAGCAGTTTTACCGGGACAGGGAACACTGAAGCTTTCTTT. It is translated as CASSFTGTGNTEAFF.